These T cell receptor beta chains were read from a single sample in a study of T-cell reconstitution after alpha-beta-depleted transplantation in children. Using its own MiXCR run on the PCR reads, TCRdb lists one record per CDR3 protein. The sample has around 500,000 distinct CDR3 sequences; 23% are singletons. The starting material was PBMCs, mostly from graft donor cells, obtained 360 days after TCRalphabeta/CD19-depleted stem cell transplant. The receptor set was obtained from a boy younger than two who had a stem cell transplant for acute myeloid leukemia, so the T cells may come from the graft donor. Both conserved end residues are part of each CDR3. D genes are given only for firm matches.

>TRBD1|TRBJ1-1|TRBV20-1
CSASGGEMAFF
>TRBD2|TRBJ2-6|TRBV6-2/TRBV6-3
CASSYWGGGWSGANVLTF
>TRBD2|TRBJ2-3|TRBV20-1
CSARGGGWVPADTQYF
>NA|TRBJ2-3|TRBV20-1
CSASRGGVDTQYF
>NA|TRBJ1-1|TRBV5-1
CASSLGGRENTEAFF
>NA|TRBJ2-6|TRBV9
CASSVVGIDSGANVLTF
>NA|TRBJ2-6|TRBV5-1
CASSHGGTGANVLTF
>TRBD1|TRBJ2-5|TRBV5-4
CASSAGTGGYETQYF
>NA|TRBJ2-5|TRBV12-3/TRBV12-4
CASSSGVSSRETQYF
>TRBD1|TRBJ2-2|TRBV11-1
CASNSRIRTGGTNTGELFF
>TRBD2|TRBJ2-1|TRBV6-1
CASSQPKSGVSYNEQFF
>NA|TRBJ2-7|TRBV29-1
CSVEESQGIHEQYF
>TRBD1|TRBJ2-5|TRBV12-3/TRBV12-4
CASSSDRRETQYF
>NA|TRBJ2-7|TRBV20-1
CSATTSRGNNEQYF
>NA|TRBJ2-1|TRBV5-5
CASSPLRGGTGHNEQFF
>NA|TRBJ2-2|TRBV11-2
CASSPNIMRANGELFF
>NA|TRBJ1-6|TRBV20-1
CSARGPTGARVNSPLHF
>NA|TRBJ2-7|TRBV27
CASSLVWDPTYEQYF
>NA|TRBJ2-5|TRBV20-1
CSAVPEETQYF
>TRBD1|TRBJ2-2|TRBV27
CASSWDRITGELFF
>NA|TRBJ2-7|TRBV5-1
CASSEFYSSGSYEQYF
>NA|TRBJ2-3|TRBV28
CASSFLPRPRATDTQYF
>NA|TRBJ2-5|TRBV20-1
CSARGDTQPETQYF
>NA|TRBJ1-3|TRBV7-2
CASSLVWGPSGNTIYF
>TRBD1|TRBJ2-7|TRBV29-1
CSVEAGGIFEQYF
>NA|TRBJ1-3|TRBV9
CASSGRGPGNSSGNTIYF
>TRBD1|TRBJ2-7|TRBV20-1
CSAVPRGQGTYEQYF
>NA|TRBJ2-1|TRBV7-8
CASSFNEIGFEQFF